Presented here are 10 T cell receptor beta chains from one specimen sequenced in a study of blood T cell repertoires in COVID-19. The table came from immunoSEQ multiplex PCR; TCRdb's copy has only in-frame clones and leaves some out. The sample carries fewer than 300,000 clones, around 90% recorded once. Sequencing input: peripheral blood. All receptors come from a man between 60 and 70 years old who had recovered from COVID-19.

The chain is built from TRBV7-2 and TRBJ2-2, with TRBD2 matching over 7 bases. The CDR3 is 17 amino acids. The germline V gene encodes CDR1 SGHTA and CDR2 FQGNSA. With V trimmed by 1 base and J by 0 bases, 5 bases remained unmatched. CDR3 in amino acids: CASSLVGRGTNTGELFF. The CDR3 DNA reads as TGTGCCAGCAGCTTAGTTGGGCGGGGGACGAACACCGGGGAGCTGTTTTTT.

The DNA of the CDR3 is TGTGCCAGCAGCCAAGACCCTCGGCAGGGGACCAAAAACATTCAGTACTTC. Translating gives CASSQDPRQGTKNIQYF. The chain recombines TRBV14 with TRBJ2-4; a weak D match, TRBD1 (6 bases). Trimming left V 0 bases short and J 2 bases short, with 14 bases between. Looked up from germline, CDR1 is SGHDN and CDR2 is FVKESK. This CDR3 has 17 amino acids.

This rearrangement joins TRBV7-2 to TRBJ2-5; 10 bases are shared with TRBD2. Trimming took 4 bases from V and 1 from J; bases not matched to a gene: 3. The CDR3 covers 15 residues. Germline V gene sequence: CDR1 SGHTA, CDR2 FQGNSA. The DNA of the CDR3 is TGTGCCAGCAGCTCGGGACTAGCGTTCCAAGAGACCCAGTACTTC. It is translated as CASSSGLAFQETQYF.

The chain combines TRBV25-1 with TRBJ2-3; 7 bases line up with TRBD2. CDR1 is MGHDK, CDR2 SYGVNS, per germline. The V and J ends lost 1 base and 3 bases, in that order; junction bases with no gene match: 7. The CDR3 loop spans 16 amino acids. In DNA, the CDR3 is TGTGCCAGCAGTGAATTCAAAGCGGGGCTAACAGATACGCAGTATTTT. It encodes CASSEFKAGLTDTQYF.

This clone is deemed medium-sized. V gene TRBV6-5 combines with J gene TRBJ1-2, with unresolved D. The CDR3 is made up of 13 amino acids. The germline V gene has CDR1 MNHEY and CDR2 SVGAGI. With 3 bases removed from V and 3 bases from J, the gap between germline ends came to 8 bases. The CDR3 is CASSYYTHYGYTF. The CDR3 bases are TGTGCCAGCAGTTATTACACCCACTATGGCTACACCTTC.

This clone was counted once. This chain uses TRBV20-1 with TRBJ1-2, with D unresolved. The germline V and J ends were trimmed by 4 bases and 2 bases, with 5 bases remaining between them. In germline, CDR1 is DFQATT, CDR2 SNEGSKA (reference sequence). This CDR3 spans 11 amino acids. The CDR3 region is CSATQNYGYTF. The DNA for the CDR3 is TGCAGTGCTACCCAGAACTATGGCTACACCTTC.

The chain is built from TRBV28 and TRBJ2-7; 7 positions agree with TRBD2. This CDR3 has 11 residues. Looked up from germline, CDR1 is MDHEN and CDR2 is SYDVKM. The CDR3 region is CQCGTTYEQYF. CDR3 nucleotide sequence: TGTCAATGCGGGACTACCTACGAGCAGTACTTC. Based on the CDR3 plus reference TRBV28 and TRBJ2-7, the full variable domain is DVKVTQSSRYLVKRTGEKVFLECVQDMDHENMFWYRQDPGLGLRLIYFSYDVKMKEKGDIPEGYSVSREKKERFSLILESASTNQTSMYLCQCGTTYEQYFGPGTRLTVT.

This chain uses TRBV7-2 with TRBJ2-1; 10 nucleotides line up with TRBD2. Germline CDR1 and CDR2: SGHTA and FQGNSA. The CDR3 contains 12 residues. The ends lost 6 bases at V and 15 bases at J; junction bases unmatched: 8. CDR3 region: CASRRSGGSWFF. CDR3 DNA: TGTGCCAGCAGACGTAGCGGGGGGTCCTGGTTCTTC.

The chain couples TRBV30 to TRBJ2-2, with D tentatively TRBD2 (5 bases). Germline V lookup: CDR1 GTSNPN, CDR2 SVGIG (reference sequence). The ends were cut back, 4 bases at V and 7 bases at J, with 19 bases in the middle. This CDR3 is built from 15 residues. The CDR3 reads CAWIPRELPNGELFF. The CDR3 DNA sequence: TGTGCCTGGATCCCCCGGGAACTACCTAACGGGGAGCTGTTTTTT.

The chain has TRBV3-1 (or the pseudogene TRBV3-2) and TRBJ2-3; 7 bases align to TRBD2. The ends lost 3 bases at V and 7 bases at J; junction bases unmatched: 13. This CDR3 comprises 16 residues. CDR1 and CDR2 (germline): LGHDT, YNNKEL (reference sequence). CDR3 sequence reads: CASSQRGGARVNTQYF. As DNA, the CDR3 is TGTGCCAGCAGCCAGAGGGGAGGGGCCCGAGTTAATACGCAGTATTTT.